The present T cell receptor (beta chain) was sequenced within a study of response to subunit inactivated influenza vaccine. Study findings and constraints: Authors suggested seasonal influenza vaccinations each recruit few new T cells.

From the RT-PCR reads, TCRdb called clonotypes with MiXCR, one entry per CDR3 protein. Of 200,000 to 300,000 distinct CDR3 sequences in the sample, 9.5% to 15% are singletons; the top ten hold 7.8%. The CDR3 totals 14 residues. Trimming took off 5 bases at V and 0 bases at J, with 11 bases between the two ends. This clonotype was detected ten times or more. Its antigen is still unknown. The receptor was derived from a man between 50 and 59 years old who received an inactivated influenza vaccine. This sequence joins TRBV12-3 or TRBV12-4 and TRBJ2-7, with D possibly matching TRBD1 (6 bases). The sequencing used non-naive T cells sorted from PBMCs, collected less than 15 days before vaccination. The chain's CDR3 is CASSLGQSSYEQYF. CDR3 bases: TGTGCCAGCAGTCTCGGACAGTCCTCCTACGAGCAGTACTTC.